This TCR beta chain was recovered during a study of T cell responses to AZD1222 COVID-19 vaccine. Study-wide points: As reported, nearly half of all spike-specific TCRs target variant regions that are unmutated. Clonal diversity was possibly underestimated; the donors were predominantly white British and more often female.

Points on this clone: Its antigen is unknown.

The CDR3 spans 15 residues. V trimming: 5 bases; J trimming: 1 base; junction bases outside the gene matches: 3. Germline CDR1 SGHVS, CDR2 FNYEAQ. Profiling relied on immunoSEQ multiplex PCR, and the TCRdb table lists in-frame clones only, not all of them. Among about 150,000 clones listed, around 91% were seen once. The sequence was obtained from an adult in good health. Sequences were derived from peripheral blood, sampled on day 0 of AZD1222 vaccination. The chain recombines TRBV7-6 with TRBJ2-2; 8 nucleotides line up with TRBD2. The CDR3 here is CASSLRGGNTGELFF. CDR3 bases: TGTGCCAGCAGCCTCCGGGGGGGGAACACCGGGGAGCTGTTTTTT.